The clone carrying this T cell receptor (beta chain) was observed a single time. Trimming stripped 2 bases from V and 6 bases from J, with 11 bases between. The CDR3 sequence is 15 residues long. In germline, CDR1 is SGHAT, CDR2 FQNNGV. The source of the sample is a study of cytomegalovirus exposure and HLA in healthy donors. Study overall: Tens of millions of unique TCR sequences came from HLA-typed donors in an early release.

It was with 60 Vbeta and 13 Jbeta primers that the PCR ran. Assay used: immunoSEQ multiplex PCR; TCRdb lists only in-frame clones, some missing. This sample has about 160,000 clones, with approximately 76% found just once. The sequence was obtained from a man aged 55 to 70 in good health and CMV-seronegative. The sequenced sample consisted of PBMCs. J is TRBJ1-6 and V is TRBV11-2; D perhaps matches TRBD1 (5 bases). CDR3 sequence reads: CASSLRRGVNSPLHF. DNA of the CDR3: TGTGCCAGCAGCTTACGGAGGGGTGTTAATTCACCCCTCCACTTT.